This is a list of T cell receptor beta chains from one sample in a study of CD8+CD57+ T cells in acquired aplastic anemia. TCRdb reprocessed the reads with MiXCR, giving one entry per CDR3 protein. The sample includes about 150,000 distinct CDR3 sequences, about 48% of them seen just once. Sequenced input: sorted CD4+, CD8+, or CD8+CD57+ T cells (not recorded which) from PBMCs. The receptors shown here come from a human donor with aplastic anemia. Both conserved end residues are part of each CDR3. The D gene is left open where the match is weak. The size entry is marked missing in some rows and otherwise reads once, few, many or a size class.

size: NA; D: TRBD1; J: TRBJ2-5; V: TRBV24-1; length: 16; DNA: TGTGCCACCAGTGATTTGGGACAGGGGGCGAGAGAGACCCAGTACTTC; CDR3: CATSDLGQGARETQYF
size: NA; D: NA; J: TRBJ2-2; V: TRBV9; length: 15; DNA: TGTGCCAGCAGCGTAGCTGGGGAACGAACCGGGGAGCTGTTTTTT; CDR3: CASSVAGERTGELFF
size: NA; D: TRBD1; J: TRBJ2-7; V: TRBV20-1; length: 13; DNA: TGCAGTGTTATACAGGGGGCCTACTACGAGCAGTACTTC; CDR3: CSVIQGAYYEQYF
size: NA; D: NA; J: TRBJ2-7; V: TRBV12-5; length: 12; DNA: TGTGCTAGTGGCCTTGGTCACCGTGGGCAGTACTTC; CDR3: CASGLGHRGQYF
size: NA; D: TRBD2; J: TRBJ2-7; V: TRBV4-3; length: 18; DNA: TGCGCCAGCAGCCAAGATCTAGTGGGAGGGCCCCAGTCCTACGAGCAGTACTTC; CDR3: CASSQDLVGGPQSYEQYF
size: many; D: NA; J: TRBJ2-7; V: TRBV4-1; length: 13; DNA: TGCGCCAGCAGCCAAGATCCAGCCGGCGAGCAGTACTTC; CDR3: CASSQDPAGEQYF
size: many; D: TRBD2; J: TRBJ2-1; V: TRBV10-3; length: 15; DNA: TGTGCCACCTCGGAGGGCGGCGGGGGTGGCAATGAGCAGTTCTTC; CDR3: CATSEGGGGGNEQFF
size: NA; D: NA; J: TRBJ2-2; V: TRBV24-1; length: 16; DNA: TGTGCCACCAGTGATCGAGCGGGCTTGAACACCGGGGAGCTGTTTTTT; CDR3: CATSDRAGLNTGELFF
size: few; D: NA; J: TRBJ2-7; V: TRBV19; length: 13; DNA: TGTGCCAGTAGTATGGGTAGGGAGAACGAGCAGTACTTC; CDR3: CASSMGRENEQYF
size: many; D: TRBD2; J: TRBJ2-5; V: TRBV7-2; length: 15; DNA: TGTGCCAGCAGCATTAGCGGGGCGTACCAAGAGACCCAGTACTTC; CDR3: CASSISGAYQETQYF
size: NA; D: TRBD1; J: TRBJ1-2; V: TRBV19; length: 14; DNA: TGTGCCAGTACAGGTCGACAGGGGGCGCTTGGCTACACCTTC; CDR3: CASTGRQGALGYTF
size: NA; D: NA; J: TRBJ1-6; V: TRBV7-8; length: 17; DNA: TGTGCCAGCAGCCCCCGACCACGGAGCTCCTATAATTCACCTCTCCACTTT; CDR3: CASSPRPRSSYNSPLHF
size: NA; D: TRBD1; J: TRBJ2-1; V: TRBV29-1; length: 15; DNA: TGCAGCGTTGAAGATCATAGGGACAGGGGGCTGGAGCAGTTCTTC; CDR3: CSVEDHRDRGLEQFF
size: few; D: NA; J: TRBJ1-1; V: TRBV27; length: 11; DNA: TGCGGATCAGGGAGGGGCACTGAAGCTTTCTTT; CDR3: CGSGRGTEAFF
size: many; D: NA; J: TRBJ1-1; V: TRBV4-2; length: 15; DNA: TGTGCCAGCAGCCAAGATACGGGGTCAAAGAGTGAAGCTTTCTTT; CDR3: CASSQDTGSKSEAFF
size: many; D: TRBD2; J: TRBJ2-5; V: TRBV6-1; length: 15; DNA: TGTGCCAGCAGTGAAACTAGCGGGGGGCAAGAGACCCAGTACTTC; CDR3: CASSETSGGQETQYF